The rows below give T cell receptor beta chains drawn from one sample of a study of blood T cell repertoires in COVID-19. Generated by immunoSEQ multiplex PCR, the TCRdb table keeps only in-frame clones and is missing some. The data contain a few hundred thousand clones, around 88% of them singletons. What was sequenced was peripheral blood. The receptors originated from a man older than 75 with acute or convalescent COVID-19. Each CDR3 is given with its conserved first and last residue. D genes are given only for firm matches.

>TRBJ2-5|TRBV29-1|NA
CSVEEGKGQETQYF
>TRBJ2-3|TRBV5-8|NA
CASSLLSTDTQYF
>TRBJ1-2|TRBV7-9|TRBD1
CASSLDGRGDYGYTF
>TRBJ2-1|TRBV28|NA
CASSLLGGTNYNEQFF
>TRBJ2-4|TRBV28|TRBD2
CASSRSSGSANIQYF
>TRBJ2-4|TRBV7-9|NA
CASSPRDRRGGNIQYF
>TRBJ2-7|TRBV27|NA
CASRPNREVGEQYF
>TRBJ1-5|TRBV19|TRBD1
CASSMGQGSQPQHF
>TRBJ2-7|TRBV14|TRBD2
CASSPRDSGRLREQYF
>TRBJ1-1|TRBV5-3|NA
CARSLWWGGSNTEAFF
>TRBJ2-7|TRBV6-5|TRBD1
CATMDRALPEQYF
>TRBJ1-4|TRBV29-1|TRBD1
CSVERDSYNEKLFF
>TRBJ2-2|TRBV19|NA
CASSPLGSSTGELFF
>TRBJ2-5|TRBV7-3|TRBD1
CASSLRSGQGPQETQYF
>TRBJ1-2|TRBV2|NA
CASPKVSGNYGYTF
>TRBJ2-2|TRBV7-2|TRBD1
CASSSWDRANTGELFF
>TRBJ2-5|TRBV2|TRBD1
CASTGQEAETQYF
>TRBJ2-7|TRBV29-1|NA
CSVEGASYEQYF
>TRBJ1-1|TRBV6-5|TRBD1
CASRLRQGETEAFF
>TRBJ1-5|TRBV6-1|NA
CASSDQSRGGNQPQHF
>TRBJ1-2|TRBV6-5|NA
CASSWTVPTNYGYTF
>TRBJ1-2|TRBV3-1/TRBV3-2|NA
CASSQGSQVIRGYTF
>TRBJ1-1|TRBV5-1|NA
CASSLGENTEAFF
>TRBJ2-5|TRBV10-2|TRBD1
CASSVKHRGETQYF
>TRBJ1-2|TRBV7-2|NA
CASSAITGYGYTF
>TRBJ1-4|TRBV24-1|NA
CATETGTLNEKLFF
>TRBJ1-5|TRBV19|TRBD1
CASSSGTGSGQPQHF
>TRBJ1-2|TRBV4-3|NA
CASSQETGGGYTF
>TRBJ1-1|TRBV11-3|NA
CASSLFQGAEAFF
>TRBJ2-4|TRBV7-9|TRBD2
CASSLAGGQNIQYF
>TRBJ1-2|TRBV28|NA
CASSLRGIGYGYTF
>TRBJ2-3|TRBV18|TRBD2
CASSPQRGPTDTQYF
>TRBJ1-1|TRBV7-2|NA
CASSLIDGRTEAFF
>TRBJ2-7|TRBV5-1|TRBD2
CASSLELAGASEQYF
>TRBJ2-5|TRBV6-5|NA
CASRGGAGDQETQYF
>TRBJ2-7|TRBV5-8|NA
CASSLGDTYYEQYF
>TRBJ1-5|TRBV7-9|TRBD1
CASSMTGVQPQHF
>TRBJ2-2|TRBV9|NA
CASSRDSNTGELFF
>TRBJ2-4|TRBV11-2|TRBD1
CASRQIDRGLAKNIQYF
>TRBJ1-2|TRBV5-4|TRBD1
CASSLEGRGISGYTF
>TRBJ1-1|TRBV5-1|NA
CASSLAAGMNTEAFF
>TRBJ2-5|TRBV5-1|TRBD1
CASSLRPSGQGAMGETQYF
>TRBJ1-3|TRBV7-2|TRBD1
CASSSRGQDTIYF
>TRBJ1-5|TRBV2|NA
CASSRGNQPQHF
>TRBJ1-3|TRBV5-4|TRBD1
CASSLAGTARNTIYF
>TRBJ2-2|TRBV6-2/TRBV6-3|TRBD2
CASSSGRTSGELFF
>TRBJ2-5|TRBV5-1|TRBD1
CASSYRGGNNGETQYF
>TRBJ1-1|TRBV27|NA
CASREHRQNTEAFF
>TRBJ2-7|TRBV20-1|NA
CSAPGRDEQYF
>TRBJ1-3|TRBV9|NA
CASSAGGGAGNTIYF
>TRBJ2-5|TRBV7-2|TRBD2
CASSRLAGLLQETQYF
>TRBJ2-7|TRBV7-6|TRBD2
CASSSNSGEFEEQYF
>TRBJ2-3|TRBV28|TRBD1
CASWDRVTDTQYF
>TRBJ1-1|TRBV12-5|NA
CASGLPVSNTEAFF
>TRBJ2-7|TRBV6-5|NA
CASSRAGRDEQYF
>TRBJ1-3|TRBV5-4|TRBD1
CASSLTGDSGNTIYF
>TRBJ1-2|TRBV3-1/TRBV3-2|NA
CASSQGDYGYTF